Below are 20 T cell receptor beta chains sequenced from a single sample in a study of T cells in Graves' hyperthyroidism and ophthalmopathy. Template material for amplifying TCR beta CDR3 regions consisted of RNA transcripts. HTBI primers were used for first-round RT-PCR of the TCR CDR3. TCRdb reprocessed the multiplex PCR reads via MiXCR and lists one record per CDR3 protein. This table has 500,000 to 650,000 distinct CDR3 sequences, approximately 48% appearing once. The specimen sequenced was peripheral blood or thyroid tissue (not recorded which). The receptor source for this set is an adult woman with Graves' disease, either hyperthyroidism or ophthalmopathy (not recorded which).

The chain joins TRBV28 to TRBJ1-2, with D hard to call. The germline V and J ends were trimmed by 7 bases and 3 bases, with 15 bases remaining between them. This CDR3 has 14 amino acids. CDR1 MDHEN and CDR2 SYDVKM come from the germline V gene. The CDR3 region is CASTDLPIDYGYTF. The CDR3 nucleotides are TGTGCCAGCACCGACCTCCCCATCGACTATGGCTACACCTTC.

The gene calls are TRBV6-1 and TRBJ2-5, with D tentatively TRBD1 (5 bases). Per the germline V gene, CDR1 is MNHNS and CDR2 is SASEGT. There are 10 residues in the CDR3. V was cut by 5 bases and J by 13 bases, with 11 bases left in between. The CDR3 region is CASSLRTMYF. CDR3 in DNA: TGTGCCAGCAGTCTCAGGACAATGTACTTC.

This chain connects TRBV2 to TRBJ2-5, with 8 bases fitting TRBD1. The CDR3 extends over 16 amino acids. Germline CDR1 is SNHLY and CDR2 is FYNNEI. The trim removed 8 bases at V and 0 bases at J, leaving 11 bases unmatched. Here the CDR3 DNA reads TGTGCCAGCGGGGCAGGGGGCAGAGGATACCAAGAGACCCAGTACTTC. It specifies CASGAGGRGYQETQYF.

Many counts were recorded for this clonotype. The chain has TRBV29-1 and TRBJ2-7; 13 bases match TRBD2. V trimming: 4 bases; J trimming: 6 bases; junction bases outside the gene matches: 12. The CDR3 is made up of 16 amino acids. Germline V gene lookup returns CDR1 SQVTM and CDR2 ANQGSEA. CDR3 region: CSVGGGTSGISTEQYF. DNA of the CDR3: TGCAGCGTTGGGGGGGGGACTAGCGGGATTTCGACCGAGCAGTACTTC.

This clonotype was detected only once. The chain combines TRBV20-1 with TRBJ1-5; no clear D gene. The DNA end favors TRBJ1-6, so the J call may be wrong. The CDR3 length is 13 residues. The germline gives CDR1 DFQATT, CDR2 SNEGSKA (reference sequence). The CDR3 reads CSALSTVNQPLHF. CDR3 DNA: TGCAGTGCTCTATCTACAGTCAATCAGCCCCTCCACTTT.

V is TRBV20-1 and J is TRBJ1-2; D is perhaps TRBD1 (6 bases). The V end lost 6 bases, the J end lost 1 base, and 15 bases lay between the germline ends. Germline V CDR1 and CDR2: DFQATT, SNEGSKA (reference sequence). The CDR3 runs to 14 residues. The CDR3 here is CSAPHRDLNYGYTF. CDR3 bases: TGCAGTGCACCGCACAGGGACCTTAACTATGGCTACACCTTC.

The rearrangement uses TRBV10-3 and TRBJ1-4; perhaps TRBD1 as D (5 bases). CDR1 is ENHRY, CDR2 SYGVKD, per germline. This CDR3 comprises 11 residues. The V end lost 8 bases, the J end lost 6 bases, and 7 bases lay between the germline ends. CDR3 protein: CAIGTDEKLFF. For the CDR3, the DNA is TGTGCCATCGGGACGGATGAAAAACTGTTTTTT.

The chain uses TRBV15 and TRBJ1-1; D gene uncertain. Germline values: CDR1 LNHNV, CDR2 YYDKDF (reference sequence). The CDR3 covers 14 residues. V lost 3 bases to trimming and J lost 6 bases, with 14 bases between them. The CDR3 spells CATSSAVWAAEAFF. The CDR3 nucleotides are TGTGCCACCAGCAGTGCGGTTTGGGCAGCTGAAGCTTTCTTT.

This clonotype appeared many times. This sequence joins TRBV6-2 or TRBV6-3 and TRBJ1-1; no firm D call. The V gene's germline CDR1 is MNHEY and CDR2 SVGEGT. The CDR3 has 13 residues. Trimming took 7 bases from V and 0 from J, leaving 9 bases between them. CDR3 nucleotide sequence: TGTGCCAGCATCTGGGCCCTGAACACTGAAGCTTTCTTT. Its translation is CASIWALNTEAFF.

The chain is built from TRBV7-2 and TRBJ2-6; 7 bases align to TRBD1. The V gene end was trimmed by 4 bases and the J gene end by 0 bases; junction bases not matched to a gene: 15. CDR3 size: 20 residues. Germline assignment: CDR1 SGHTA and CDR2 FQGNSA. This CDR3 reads CASSYRSQGTANSGANVLTF. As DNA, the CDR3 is TGTGCCAGCAGCTACCGAAGCCAGGGGACAGCCAACTCTGGGGCCAACGTCCTGACTTTC.

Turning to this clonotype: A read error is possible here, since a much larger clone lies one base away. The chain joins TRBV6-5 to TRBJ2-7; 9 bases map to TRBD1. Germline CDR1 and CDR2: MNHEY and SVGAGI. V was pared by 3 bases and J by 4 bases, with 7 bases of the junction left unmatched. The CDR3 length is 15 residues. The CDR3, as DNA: TGTGCCAGCAGTTATGGGACAGGGAAGAGATACGAGCAGTACTTC. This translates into CASSYGTGKRYEQYF.

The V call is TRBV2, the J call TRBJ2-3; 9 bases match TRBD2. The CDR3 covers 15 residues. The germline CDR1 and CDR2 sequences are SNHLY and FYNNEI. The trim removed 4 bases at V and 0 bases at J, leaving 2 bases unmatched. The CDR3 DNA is TGTGCCAGCAGTGGGACTAGCGTTAGCACAGATACGCAGTATTTT. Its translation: CASSGTSVSTDTQYF.

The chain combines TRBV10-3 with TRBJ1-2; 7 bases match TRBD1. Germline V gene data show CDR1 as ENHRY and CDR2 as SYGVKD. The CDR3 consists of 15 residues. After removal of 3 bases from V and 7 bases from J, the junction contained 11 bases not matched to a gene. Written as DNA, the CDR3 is TGTGCCATCAGTGACCCCGGGACAGTGGTCCTTGGCTACACCTTC. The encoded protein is CAISDPGTVVLGYTF.

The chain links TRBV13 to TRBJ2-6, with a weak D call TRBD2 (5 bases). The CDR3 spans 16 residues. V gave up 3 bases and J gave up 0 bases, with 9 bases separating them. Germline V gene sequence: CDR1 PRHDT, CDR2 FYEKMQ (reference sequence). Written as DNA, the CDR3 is TGTGCCAGCAGCTTTGGCCGGGGCTCTGGGGCCAACGTCCTGACTTTC. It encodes CASSFGRGSGANVLTF.

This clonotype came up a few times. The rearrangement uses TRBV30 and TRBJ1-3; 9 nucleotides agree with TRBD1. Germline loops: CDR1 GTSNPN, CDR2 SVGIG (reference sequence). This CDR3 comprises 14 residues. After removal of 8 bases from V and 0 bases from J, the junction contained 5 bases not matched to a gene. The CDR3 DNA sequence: TGTGCCCGATCGACAGGGGGCTCTGGAAACACCATATATTTT. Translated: CARSTGGSGNTIYF.

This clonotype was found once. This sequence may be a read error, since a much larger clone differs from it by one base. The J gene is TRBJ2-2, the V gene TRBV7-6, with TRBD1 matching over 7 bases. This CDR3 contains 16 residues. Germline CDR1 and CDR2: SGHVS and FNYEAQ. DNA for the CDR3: TGTGCCAGCAGCCGAGAGTGGGACAGAGTCACCGAGGAGCTGTTTTTT. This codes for CASSREWDRVTEELFF.

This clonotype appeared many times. This CDR3 reads CATTSGNQPQHF. DNA of the CDR3: TGTGCCACGACGAGCGGGAATCAGCCCCAGCATTTT. This chain connects TRBV10-3 to TRBJ1-5, with D hard to call. CDR1 is ENHRY, CDR2 SYGVKD, per germline. This CDR3 spans 12 amino acids. V dropped 10 bases and J dropped 4 bases, with 11 bases sitting between them.

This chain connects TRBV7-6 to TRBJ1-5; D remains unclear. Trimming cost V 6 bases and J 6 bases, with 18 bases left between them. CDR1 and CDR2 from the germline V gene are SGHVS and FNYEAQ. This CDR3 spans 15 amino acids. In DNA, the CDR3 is TGTGCCAGCAGTTCCAGGCTCATAGGGATTCAGCCCCAGCATTTT. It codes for CASSSRLIGIQPQHF.

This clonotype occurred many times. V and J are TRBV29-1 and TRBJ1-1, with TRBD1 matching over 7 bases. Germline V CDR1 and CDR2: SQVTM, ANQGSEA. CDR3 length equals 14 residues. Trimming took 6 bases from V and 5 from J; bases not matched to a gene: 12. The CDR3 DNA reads TGCAGCGTGTCAGTGGACAGGCGTATGACTGAAGCTTTCTTT. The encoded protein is CSVSVDRRMTEAFF.

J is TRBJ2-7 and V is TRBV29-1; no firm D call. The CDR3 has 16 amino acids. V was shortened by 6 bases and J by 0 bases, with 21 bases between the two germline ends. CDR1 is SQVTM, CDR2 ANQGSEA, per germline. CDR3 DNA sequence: TGCAGCGTCCCACCATCGGCCGAGCGTTGCTCCTACGAGCAGTACTTC. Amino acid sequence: CSVPPSAERCSYEQYF.